Sequencing of this T cell receptor (beta chain) was carried out in a study of T-cell reconstitution after alpha-beta-depleted transplantation in children. Germline values: CDR1 MNHEY, CDR2 SMNVEV (reference sequence). This CDR3 contains 15 residues. V was cut by 5 bases and J by 4 bases, with 15 bases left in between. A library of TCRbeta sequences, prepared with unique molecular identifiers, was generated. Using its own MiXCR run on the PCR reads, TCRdb lists one record per CDR3 protein. The sample lists a few hundred thousand distinct CDR3 sequences, over 9.5% occurring once. Specimen: PBMCs from the stem cell graft donor, collected from the stem cell graft. The V and J genes are TRBV27 and TRBJ1-5, with a possible D match to TRBD1 (6 bases). The TCR originated in a human donor who donated a stem cell graft to a child with SCID. The CDR3 is CASSPVGASNQPQHF. In nucleotides, the CDR3 is TGTGCCAGCAGTCCCGTGGGGGCTTCTAATCAGCCCCAGCATTTT.